These 24 T cell receptor beta chains originate from one sample sequenced in a study of T-cell memory formation after mild COVID-19. TCRdb re-called the 5' RACE reads through MiXCR, storing one row per CDR3 protein. Among about half a million distinct CDR3 sequences listed, around a sixth were seen once. The sequencing sample was made of PBMCs or a T cell subset sorted from them (not recorded which). Receptor source: an adult woman who had mild COVID-19 (a few samples of this study predate the infection). Cell type and time point are not known.

This clonotype has a handful of counts. The V call is TRBV6-2 or TRBV6-3, the J call TRBJ2-1; 8 bases line up with TRBD2. Trimming took 5 bases from V and 13 from J; bases not matched to a gene: 7. CDR3 length equals 12 residues. Germline values: CDR1 MNHEY, CDR2 SVGEGT. CDR3 sequence reads: CASSTSGSSQFF. For the CDR3, the DNA is TGTGCCAGCAGTACAAGCGGGAGCAGTCAGTTCTTC.

This clonotype has a handful of counts. The CDR3 loop is CASSLAGSGLIYNEQFF. CDR3 nucleotides: TGTGCCAGCAGCTTAGCTGGCTCAGGGCTTATCTACAATGAGCAGTTCTTC. The chain recombines TRBV7-2 with TRBJ2-1; tentative D call: TRBD1 (5 bases). The CDR3 totals 17 residues. CDR1 is SGHTA, CDR2 FQGNSA, per germline. Trimming cost V 0 bases and J 3 bases, with 15 bases left between them.

The gene calls are TRBV20-1 and TRBJ2-1; 9 bases agree with TRBD2. The CDR3 length is 16 residues. The V and J ends lost 3 bases and 8 bases, in that order; junction bases with no gene match: 14. Germline V gene lookup returns CDR1 DFQATT and CDR2 SNEGSKA (reference sequence). The CDR3 region has the DNA TGCAGTGCTAGTTCCCCCGGGACTAGCCCCTTTGATGAGCAGTTCTTC. This gives the protein CSASSPGTSPFDEQFF.

Here the CDR3 DNA reads TGCGCCAGCAGCTCCGCTCAGGGGGGTACTGAAGCTTTCTTT. It codes for CASSSAQGGTEAFF. This chain uses TRBV5-1 with TRBJ1-1; TRBD1 matches 7 bases. V dropped 3 bases and J dropped 5; count of bases not matched to a gene: 7. Looked up from germline, CDR1 is SGHRS and CDR2 is YFSETQ. This CDR3 comprises 14 residues. The complete variable domain, with remaining parts taken from reference TRBV5-1 and TRBJ1-1, reads KAGVTQTPRYLIKTRGQQVTLSCSPISGHRSVSWYQQTPGQGLQFLFEYFSETQRNKGNFPGRFSGRQFSNSRSEMNVSTLELGDSALYLCASSSAQGGTEAFFGQGTRLTVV.

The CDR3: CASSFSTGGEQYF. As DNA, the CDR3 is TGTGCCAGCAGTTTTTCAACAGGGGGCGAGCAGTACTTC. V is TRBV27 and J is TRBJ2-7, with 8 bases that match TRBD1. This CDR3 is 13 amino acids long. Germline CDR1 is MNHEY and CDR2 is SMNVEV (reference sequence). V was clipped by 3 bases and J by 6 bases; unmatched bases: 4.

This clonotype has a handful of counts. This rearrangement joins TRBV12-3 or TRBV12-4 to TRBJ2-3; 14 nucleotides align to TRBD2. CDR3 length: 15 amino acids. With V trimmed by 6 bases and J by 7 bases, 6 bases remained unmatched. CDR3 in amino acids: CASRRTSGGQNTQYF. In DNA form, the CDR3 reads TGTGCCAGCAGAAGGACTAGCGGGGGGCAAAATACGCAGTATTTT.

This chain uses TRBV12-3 or TRBV12-4 with TRBJ2-2; 10 bases map to TRBD2. V lost 1 base and J lost 3; bases outside the gene matches: 5. The CDR3 spans 17 residues. CDR3 DNA: TGTGCCAGCAGTTTAGTATCTAGCGGGAGCCACACCGGGGAGCTGTTTTTT. It encodes CASSLVSSGSHTGELFF.

The chain has TRBV12-3 or TRBV12-4 and TRBJ2-6; the D is unclear. The germline V and J ends were trimmed by 4 bases and 0 bases, with 10 bases remaining between them. The CDR3 contains 16 residues. The CDR3 sequence is CASSSSAVSGANVLTF. CDR3 nucleotide sequence: TGTGCCAGCAGTTCCTCTGCGGTCTCTGGGGCCAACGTCCTGACTTTC.

This clonotype turned up a few times. The genes are TRBV4-1 and TRBJ1-2, with 8 bases that match TRBD1. Germline loops: CDR1 MGHRA, CDR2 YSYEKL. J was trimmed by 7 bases and V by 3 bases; bases with no gene match: 7. CDR3 length equals 14 residues. CDR3 loop: CASSQARGPAGYTF. In DNA, the CDR3 is TGCGCCAGCAGCCAGGCCAGGGGGCCTGCTGGCTACACCTTC.

V usage is TRBV10-3 and J usage is TRBJ2-1; D call uncertain. CDR1 and CDR2 (germline): ENHRY, SYGVKD. V lost 6 bases, J lost 0 bases, and 18 bases lay in between. The length of the CDR3 is 17 residues. CDR3 nucleotides: TGTGCCATCAGGCCATTTCTTGGGCGGAGCTCCTACAATGAGCAGTTCTTC. Translated, it gives CAIRPFLGRSSYNEQFF.

V usage is TRBV7-2 and J usage is TRBJ1-3; no definite D call. Germline values: CDR1 SGHTA, CDR2 FQGNSA. The CDR3 contains 16 residues. V was shortened by 1 base and J by 0 bases, with 10 bases between the two germline ends. The CDR3 here is CASSLGLGTSGNTIYF. The CDR3 DNA reads TGTGCCAGCAGCTTAGGGTTAGGAACCTCTGGAAACACCATATATTTT.

This clonotype was observed a few times. The chain is built from TRBV24-1 and TRBJ1-5; D uncertain. V lost 4 bases and J 11 bases, leaving 14 bases between the germline ends. Germline CDR1 is KGHDR and CDR2 is SFDVKD. The CDR3 runs 13 residues. This CDR3 is CATSDPTVLTQHF. The DNA of the CDR3 is TGTGCCACCAGTGACCCGACGGTTTTAACCCAGCATTTT.

J is TRBJ2-2 and V is TRBV7-2; 8 positions match TRBD2. V shed 0 bases, J shed 4 bases, and the junction held 1 base outside the gene matches. CDR1 is SGHTA, CDR2 FQGNSA, per germline. This CDR3 is built from 15 residues. This CDR3 is CASSLASGATGELFF. CDR3 nucleotide sequence: TGTGCCAGCAGCTTAGCTAGCGGGGCCACCGGGGAGCTGTTTTTT.

This chain connects TRBV10-3 to TRBJ2-7, with D unresolved. The length of the CDR3 is 11 residues. V shed 7 bases and J shed 4 bases, with 8 bases lying between them. The germline V gene has CDR1 ENHRY and CDR2 SYGVKD. For the CDR3, the DNA is TGTGCCATCACTGACGGGTACGAGCAGTACTTC. Protein: CAITDGYEQYF.

The chain carries TRBV19 and TRBJ1-2, with D possibly matching TRBD1 (5 bases). Trimming left V 5 bases short and J 2 bases short, with 12 bases between. This CDR3 is 14 amino acids long. Germline V gives CDR1 LNHDA, CDR2 SQIVND (reference sequence). CDR3 DNA sequence: TGTGCCAGTAGTGTTGACAGCCAGAACTATGGCTACACCTTC. Encoded protein: CASSVDSQNYGYTF. The entire variable domain, with the rest obtained from reference TRBV19 and TRBJ1-2, is as follows: DGGITQSPKYLFRKEGQNVTLSCEQNLNHDAMYWYRQDPGQGLRLIYYSQIVNDFQKGDIAEGYSVSREKKESFPLTVTSAQKNPTAFYLCASSVDSQNYGYTFGSGTRLTVV.

The sample holds a few counts of this clonotype. The chain links TRBV2 to TRBJ2-1; 13 positions match TRBD2. The V gene's germline CDR1 is SNHLY and CDR2 FYNNEI. V shed 6 bases, J shed 2 bases, and the junction held 7 bases outside the gene matches. The CDR3 contains 17 residues. As DNA, the CDR3 is TGTGCCAGCAGCACCCCCGGGACTAGCGGGGCCTACAATGAGCAGTTCTTC. The encoded protein is CASSTPGTSGAYNEQFF.

This clonotype was observed a few times. The chain employs TRBV5-1 and TRBJ1-1; D not certain. The germline CDR1 and CDR2 sequences are SGHRS and YFSETQ. V was cut by 2 bases and J by 3 bases, with 11 bases left in between. The CDR3 spans 14 residues. The CDR3 here is CASSFRGDDTEAFF. CDR3 in DNA: TGCGCCAGCAGCTTCCGCGGCGACGACACTGAAGCTTTCTTT.

V is TRBV3-1 and J is TRBJ2-3; 12 bases fit TRBD2. Germline lookup yields CDR1 LGHDT and CDR2 YNNKEL (reference sequence). Trimming took 0 bases from V and 2 from J; bases not matched to a gene: 3. The CDR3 runs to 17 residues. The CDR3 sequence: CASSQDRTSGNTDTQYF. The CDR3 nucleotides are TGTGCCAGCAGCCAAGACCGGACTAGCGGGAACACAGATACGCAGTATTTT.

The chain couples TRBV20-1 to TRBJ1-2; D unclear. Germline V gene lookup returns CDR1 DFQATT and CDR2 SNEGSKA (reference sequence). CDR3 length equals 14 residues. Trimming shortened V by 3 bases and J by 8 bases, and 19 bases separated the two germline ends. As DNA, the CDR3 is TGCAGTGCTAGGACCACAGCGAGGGTTCGAGGCTACACCTTC. It specifies CSARTTARVRGYTF.

This clonotype was detected only a few times. The chain links TRBV5-1 to TRBJ2-1; 9 bases map to TRBD1. The CDR3 extends over 16 amino acids. Germline V CDR1 and CDR2: SGHRS, YFSETQ. Trimming removed 4 bases from V and 8 bases from J; junction bases left unmatched: 13. CDR3 nucleotides: TGCGCCAGCAGCCGCGGCGTGGGACAGGGTGACTATGAGCAGTTCTTC. As protein: CASSRGVGQGDYEQFF.

This clonotype occurred many times. The V and J genes are TRBV7-2 and TRBJ2-1; 7 bases align to TRBD2. The trim removed 5 bases at V and 0 bases at J, leaving 7 bases unmatched. Germline V gives CDR1 SGHTA, CDR2 FQGNSA. This CDR3 contains 16 residues. The CDR3 here is CASSRAGTTSYNEQFF. Here the CDR3 DNA reads TGTGCCAGCAGCCGGGCCGGGACTACCTCCTACAATGAGCAGTTCTTC.

J is TRBJ1-2 and V is TRBV27; the D gene is possibly TRBD1 (6 bases). The CDR3 covers 14 residues. Germline V gives CDR1 MNHEY, CDR2 SMNVEV (reference sequence). Trimming left V 6 bases short and J 7 bases short, with 18 bases between. This CDR3 is CASRSGGGEGGYTF. DNA for the CDR3: TGTGCCAGCAGATCCGGAGGGGGGGAGGGTGGCTACACCTTC.

This clonotype was recorded many times. The V gene is TRBV7-2, the J gene TRBJ1-2, with a tentative D call TRBD1 (5 bases). V was shortened by 1 base and J by 4 bases, with 10 bases between the two germline ends. CDR3 length equals 14 residues. Germline assignment: CDR1 SGHTA and CDR2 FQGNSA. CDR3 bases: TGTGCCAGCAGCTTAGGGGGGATACCCTATGGCTACACCTTC. Its translation is CASSLGGIPYGYTF.

The chain joins TRBV4-2 to TRBJ2-7; 10 bases match TRBD1. With V trimmed by 5 bases and J by 6 bases, 13 bases remained unmatched. The germline gives CDR1 LGHNA, CDR2 YNFKEQ. CDR3 length: 16 residues. The CDR3 region has the DNA TGTGCCAGCAGCATACCGGGACAGGGGCTCCCAAGCGAGCAGTACTTC. Translation: CASSIPGQGLPSEQYF.